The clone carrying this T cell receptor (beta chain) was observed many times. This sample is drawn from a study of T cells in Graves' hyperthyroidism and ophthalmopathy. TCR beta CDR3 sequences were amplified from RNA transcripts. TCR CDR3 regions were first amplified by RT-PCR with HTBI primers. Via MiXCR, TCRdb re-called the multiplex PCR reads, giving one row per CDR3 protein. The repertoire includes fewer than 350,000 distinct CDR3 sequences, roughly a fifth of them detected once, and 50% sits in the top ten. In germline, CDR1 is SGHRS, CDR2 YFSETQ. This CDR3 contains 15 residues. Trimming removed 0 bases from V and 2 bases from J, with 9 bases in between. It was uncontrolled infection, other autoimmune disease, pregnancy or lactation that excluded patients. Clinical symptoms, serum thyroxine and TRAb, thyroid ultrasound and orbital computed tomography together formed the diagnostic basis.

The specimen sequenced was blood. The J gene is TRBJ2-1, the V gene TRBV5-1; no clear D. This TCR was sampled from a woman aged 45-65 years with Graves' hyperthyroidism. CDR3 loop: CASSLVASTYNEQFF. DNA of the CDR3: TGCGCCAGCAGCTTGGTAGCTTCCACCTACAATGAGCAGTTCTTC.